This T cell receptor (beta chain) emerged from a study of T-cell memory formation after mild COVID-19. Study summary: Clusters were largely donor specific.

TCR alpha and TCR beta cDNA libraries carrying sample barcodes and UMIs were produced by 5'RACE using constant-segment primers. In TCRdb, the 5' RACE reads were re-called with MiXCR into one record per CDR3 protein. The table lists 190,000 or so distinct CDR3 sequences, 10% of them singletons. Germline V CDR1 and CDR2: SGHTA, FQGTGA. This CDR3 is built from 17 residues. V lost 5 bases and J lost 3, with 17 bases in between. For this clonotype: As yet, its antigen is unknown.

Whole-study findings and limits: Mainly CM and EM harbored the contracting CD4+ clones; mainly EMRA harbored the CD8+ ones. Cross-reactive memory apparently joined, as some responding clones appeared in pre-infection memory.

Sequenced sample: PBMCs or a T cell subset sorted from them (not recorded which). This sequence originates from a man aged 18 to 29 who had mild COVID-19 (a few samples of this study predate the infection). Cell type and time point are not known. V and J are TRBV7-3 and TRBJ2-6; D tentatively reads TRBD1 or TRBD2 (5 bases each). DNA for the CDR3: TGTGCCAGCAGCCCCCGGGTTGTGGGGGATGGGGCCAACGTCCTGACTTTC. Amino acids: CASSPRVVGDGANVLTF.